The 7 T cell receptor beta chains reported below all come from one sample, sequenced in a study of T-cell memory formation after mild COVID-19. TCRdb itself ran the 5' RACE reads through MiXCR, one entry per CDR3 protein. The sample holds hundreds of thousands of distinct CDR3 sequences, about 22% seen once. The material sequenced was PBMCs or a T cell subset sorted from them (not recorded which). The receptor set was obtained from an adult woman who had mild COVID-19 (a few samples of this study predate the infection). Cell type and time point are not known.

This clonotype was observed a handful of times. The genes are TRBV7-8 and TRBJ1-1; D is unresolved. From germline, CDR1 is SGHVS and CDR2 FQNEAQ. Between the trimmed V and J ends, which lost 3 bases and 4 bases, there was a span of 12 bases. This CDR3 region has 14 residues. Here the CDR3 DNA reads TGTGCCAGCAGCTTTGAGGGTTGGGGCACTGAAGCTTTCTTT. This gives the protein CASSFEGWGTEAFF.

The chain employs TRBV2 and TRBJ2-6, with unresolved D. V was clipped by 9 bases and J by 0 bases, with 12 bases between them. Looked up from germline, CDR1 is SNHLY and CDR2 is FYNNEI. This CDR3 comprises 15 residues. Here the CDR3 DNA reads TGTGCCAGAAGAGCAGAGATCTCTGGGGCCAACGTCCTGACTTTC. This encodes CARRAEISGANVLTF.

The V and J genes are TRBV7-9 and TRBJ2-7; D gene unclear. The CDR3 runs 14 residues. The germline CDR1 and CDR2 sequences are SEHNR and FQNEAQ (reference sequence). V gave up 9 bases and J gave up 1 base, with 16 bases separating them. In nucleotides, the CDR3 is TGTGCCAGTGTTGCTGGACGTTTTTCCTACGAGCAGTACTTC. Its protein product is CASVAGRFSYEQYF.

The chain is built from TRBV19 and TRBJ2-3; 7 bases map to TRBD2. The CDR3 totals 16 residues. The germline gives CDR1 LNHDA, CDR2 SQIVND (reference sequence). The junction had 10 bases not matched to a gene; V was cut back by 5 bases and J by 2 bases. CDR3 sequence reads: CASSAPRDYVTDTQYF. CDR3 bases: TGTGCCAGTAGTGCTCCCCGGGACTATGTCACAGATACGCAGTATTTT.

With respect to this clonotype: Relative to the germline gene, one junction end is altered; a read error may explain this. The CDR3 here is CATGQPTGTSTGELIF. The DNA of the CDR3 is TGTGCCACCGGGCAACCTACAGGGACGAGCACCGGGGAGCTGATTTTT. V gene TRBV24-1 combines with J gene TRBJ2-2; the D gene is possibly TRBD1 (6 bases). Germline V gives CDR1 KGHDR, CDR2 SFDVKD. The CDR3 runs 16 residues.

The table lists this clonotype with a few counts. V is TRBV19 and J is TRBJ2-7; the match to TRBD2 covers 9 bases. V was clipped by 5 bases and J by 7 bases; unmatched bases: 9. CDR1 is LNHDA, CDR2 SQIVND, per germline (reference sequence). The CDR3 totals 14 residues. CDR3 amino acids: CASSVTPLAGEQYF. Here the CDR3 DNA reads TGTGCCAGTAGTGTAACCCCTCTAGCGGGGGAGCAGTACTTC.

This clonotype was detected a few times. The V gene is TRBV2, the J gene TRBJ1-2; 8 bases agree with TRBD1. The germline V gene encodes CDR1 SNHLY and CDR2 FYNNEI. The CDR3 consists of 15 residues. Germline trimming cut 8 bases from V and 4 bases from J; bases unmatched to any gene: 12. The CDR3 protein is CASQVWGQESYGYTF. CDR3 DNA sequence: TGTGCCAGCCAAGTGTGGGGACAGGAGTCCTATGGCTACACCTTC.